The clone carrying this T cell receptor beta chain has at least ten counts. Its antigen remains unknown. The data stem from a study of T-cell memory formation after mild COVID-19. The CDR3 loop spans 13 amino acids. Between the trimmed V and J ends, which lost 2 bases and 6 bases, there was a span of 12 bases. Germline CDR1 is SGHDT and CDR2 is YYEEEE. TCRdb processed the 5' RACE reads anew with MiXCR; each CDR3 protein has one entry. The data show around 530,000 distinct CDR3 sequences, less than 25% seen once. Study outcomes and limitations: Whether day 37 second-wave clones are SARS-CoV-2-specific was not confirmed. Contracting CD4+ clones sat mainly in CM and EM; CD8+ in EMRA. Clones that got smaller from day 15 to 85 had even CD4/CD8, while clones growing later tipped toward CD4+. The pre-infection memory compartment contained some responding clones, suggesting cross-reactive memory joined.

The sequenced sample was PBMCs or a T cell subset sorted from them (not recorded which). This TCR was sampled from an adult woman who had mild COVID-19 (a few samples of this study predate the infection). Cell type and time point are not known. The chain joins TRBV5-6 to TRBJ2-7; TRBD1 is a possible D gene (5 bases). The CDR3 is CASSLNQGAEQYF. CDR3 nucleotide sequence: TGTGCCAGCAGCTTAAATCAGGGTGCCGAGCAGTACTTC.